The present TCR beta chain was sequenced within a study of shared T cell receptors in the human thymus. This table comes from immunoSEQ multiplex PCR, and its TCRdb copy is limited to in-frame clones, with some not included. The sample holds fewer than 700,000 clones; 70% to 90% are singletons and the top ten take approximately 0.01%. The germline V and J ends were trimmed by 0 bases and 7 bases, with 17 bases remaining between them. The CDR3 loop spans 15 amino acids. Germline V gene sequence: CDR1 SGHNT, CDR2 YYREEE (reference sequence). These records were also assigned to another study, of human thymus T cells.

The chain links TRBV5-4 to TRBJ2-7; tentative D call: TRBD2 (5 bases). The clonotype comes from a boy less than two years old with a congenital heart defect. The sequenced sample was thymocytes. The CDR3: CASSLGPYGDREQYF. The CDR3 nucleotides are TGTGCCAGCAGCTTGGGGCCGTACGGGGATAGGGAGCAGTACTTC.